Each of the 15 T cell receptor beta chains below was sequenced from the same sample in a study of T cell responses to AZD1222 COVID-19 vaccine. Sequencing used immunoSEQ multiplex PCR; TCRdb keeps in-frame clones, though not all of them. The sample carries 84,000 or so clones, around nine tenths recorded once. The sequencing here drew on peripheral blood, taken on day 0 of AZD1222 vaccination. The receptors stem from an adult in good health.

This sequence joins TRBV5-4 and TRBJ2-2; D is perhaps TRBD1 (5 bases). Germline CDR1 reads SGHNT; CDR2 reads YYREEE (reference sequence). This CDR3 is built from 14 residues. The V and J ends lost 0 bases and 7 bases respectively, with 10 bases between them. The CDR3 region is CASSLGQSVGELFF. The DNA for the CDR3 is TGTGCCAGCAGCTTGGGACAGTCGGTCGGGGAGCTGTTTTTT.

The chain has TRBV10-1 and TRBJ2-7, with a tentative D call TRBD1 (6 bases). V lost 6 bases to trimming and J lost 7 bases, with 16 bases between them. CDR1 is WNHNN, CDR2 SYGVQD, per germline (reference sequence). The CDR3 covers 13 residues. The CDR3 protein is CASRLDSRGEQYF. The CDR3 DNA reads as TGCGCCAGCAGACTGGACAGCCGAGGGGAGCAGTACTTC.

The genes are TRBV7-2 and TRBJ2-7; 8 bases align to TRBD1. Looked up from germline, CDR1 is SGHTA and CDR2 is FQGNSA. With 1 base clipped from V and 5 bases from J, the junction kept 7 bases outside the gene matches. CDR3 size: 15 residues. In DNA form, the CDR3 reads TGTGCCAGCAGCTTAGATCGGACAGGGTCCCACGAGCAGTACTTC. Its translation is CASSLDRTGSHEQYF. The full variable domain, completed using reference TRBV7-2 and TRBJ2-7, is GAGVSQSPSNKVTEKGKDVELRCDPISGHTALYWYRQSLGQGLEFLIYFQGNSAPDKSGLPSDRFSAERTGGSVSTLTIQRTQQEDSAVYLCASSLDRTGSHEQYFGPGTRLTVT.

The CDR3 nucleotides are TGTGCCAGCAGTGAATTAAGGGACAGAACCTACGAGCAGTACTTC. Its protein is CASSELRDRTYEQYF. The chain couples TRBV2 to TRBJ2-7; 7 positions agree with TRBD1. The junction had 6 bases not matched to a gene; V was cut back by 2 bases and J by 2 bases. The CDR3 covers 15 residues. Per the germline V gene, CDR1 is SNHLY and CDR2 is FYNNEI.

This chain links TRBV7-2 with TRBJ2-3; TRBD1 matches at 7 bases. Germline CDR1 and CDR2: SGHTA and FQGNSA. V lost 5 bases and J lost 5; bases outside the gene matches: 7. The CDR3 extends over 14 amino acids. CDR3 sequence reads: CASSIRQGQDTQYF. In DNA form, the CDR3 reads TGTGCCAGCAGCATAAGACAGGGTCAAGATACGCAGTATTTT.

In regard to this clone: A junction boundary mismatches the germline segment, possibly from a read error. The genes are TRBV7-8 and TRBJ1-1; tentative D call: TRBD1 (6 bases). This CDR3 comprises 13 residues. Germline V gene sequence: CDR1 SGHVS, CDR2 FQNEAQ. CDR3 loop: CAISGGLNTEAFF. CDR3 in DNA: TGTGCCATCAGCGGGGGCTTGAACACTGAAGCTTTCTTT.

The chain employs TRBV6-1 and TRBJ2-2; 10 bases line up with TRBD2. This CDR3 spans 19 amino acids. Germline-derived CDR1 and CDR2 are MNHNS and SASEGT. The J segment lost 7 bases and the V segment lost 3 bases, leaving 17 bases of the junction unmatched. The CDR3 sequence is CASSDHARLAGVVGGELFF. CDR3 sequence (DNA): TGTGCCAGCAGTGACCATGCCCGGCTAGCGGGAGTGGTGGGCGGGGAGCTGTTTTTT.

V and J are TRBV2 and TRBJ1-3; no firm D call. This CDR3 spans 14 amino acids. Trimming took off 7 bases at V and 0 bases at J, with 10 bases between the two ends. Germline CDR1 and CDR2: SNHLY and FYNNEI. The CDR3, as DNA: TGTGCCAGCAAGGAGGTGAGCTCTGGAAACACCATATATTTT. This translates into CASKEVSSGNTIYF.

This chain joins TRBV2 and TRBJ1-1; TRBD1 might be the D (5 bases). In germline, CDR1 is SNHLY, CDR2 FYNNEI. The CDR3 loop spans 15 amino acids. V was clipped by 4 bases and J by 5 bases, with 17 bases between them. CDR3 nucleotide sequence: TGTGCCAGCAGTGCCCTGGATCAGGGAAGGACTGAAGCTTTCTTT. Protein: CASSALDQGRTEAFF.

V gene TRBV5-4 combines with J gene TRBJ1-5; D gene ambiguous. There are 12 residues in the CDR3. Germline CDR1 and CDR2: SGHNT and YYREEE (reference sequence). V gave up 0 bases and J gave up 7 bases, with 5 bases separating them. The DNA of the CDR3 is TGTGCCAGCAGCTTGGACGGGCAGCCCCAGCATTTT. It translates to CASSLDGQPQHF.

This rearrangement joins TRBV19 to TRBJ2-1; 11 nucleotides align to TRBD2. The germline V gene encodes CDR1 LNHDA and CDR2 SQIVND (reference sequence). Trimming removed 6 bases from V and 6 bases from J; junction bases left unmatched: 4. The CDR3 extends over 14 amino acids. In nucleotides, the CDR3 is TGTGCCAGTAGCCTAGGACTAGCGGGCAATGAGCAGTTCTTC. Translation: CASSLGLAGNEQFF.

The chain has TRBV7-9 and TRBJ2-7; 7 nucleotides match TRBD2. The CDR3 is 17 amino acids. In germline, CDR1 is SEHNR, CDR2 FQNEAQ (reference sequence). V lost 5 bases, J lost 3 bases, and 16 bases stayed unmatched. CDR3 loop: CASSPRPSGRTGYEQYF. Here the CDR3 DNA reads TGTGCCAGCAGCCCGAGGCCCTCCGGGAGGACCGGCTACGAGCAGTACTTC.

This clone turned up a few times. The V and J genes are TRBV5-6 and TRBJ2-1; 13 nucleotides agree with TRBD2. CDR1 SGHDT and CDR2 YYEEEE come from the germline V gene. The junction had 12 bases not matched to a gene; V was cut back by 4 bases and J by 2 bases. The CDR3 has 19 amino acids. CDR3 sequence: CASSQGTSGKGRAYNEQFF. The CDR3 DNA sequence: TGTGCCAGCAGCCAAGGGACTAGCGGGAAGGGTAGGGCCTACAATGAGCAGTTCTTC. Complete variable domain (other parts from reference TRBV5-6 and TRBJ2-1): DAGVTQSPTHLIKTRGQQVTLRCSPKSGHDTVSWYQQALGQGPQFIFQYYEEEERQRGNFPDRFSGHQFPNYSSELNVNALLLGDSALYLCASSQGTSGKGRAYNEQFFGPGTRLTVL.

This clone has a single count. The chain links TRBV11-2 to TRBJ2-7; D might be TRBD1 (6 bases). CDR1 SGHAT and CDR2 FQNNGV come from the germline V gene. V gave up 4 bases and J gave up 0 bases, with 13 bases separating them. The CDR3 is 15 residues long. CDR3 sequence: CASSSLQGSSYEQYF. In DNA, the CDR3 is TGTGCCAGCAGCTCACTACAGGGCAGCTCCTACGAGCAGTACTTC.

The rearrangement joins TRBV7-9 to TRBJ1-2; D uncertain. The CDR3 spans 10 residues. Trimming pared 5 bases from V and 6 bases from J, leaving 4 bases between. Germline CDR1 reads SEHNR; CDR2 reads FQNEAQ (reference sequence). CDR3 residues: CASSRNGYTF. CDR3 sequence (DNA): TGTGCCAGCAGCCGTAATGGCTACACCTTC.